A single sample gave rise to the 16 T cell receptor beta chains below, sequenced in a study of technical replicates of blood from a handful of donors. TCRdb's copy holds only in-frame clones and misses some; the assay was immunoSEQ multiplex PCR. The data show about 69,000 clones, approximately 88% seen once. The sequencing sample was made of PBMCs. These receptors were taken from a human donor in good health. Some clones in this sample may be carry-over from other donors' samples.

Relative to its sample, this clone is medium-sized. The V gene is TRBV5-1, the J gene TRBJ2-1, with 10 bases matching TRBD2. This CDR3 comprises 14 residues. Germline V gene lookup returns CDR1 SGHRS and CDR2 YFSETQ. V shed 6 bases and J 3 bases; nucleotides not matched to a gene: 3. Here the CDR3 DNA reads TGCGCCAGCACCTTAGCGGGGGGCTACAATGAGCAGTTCTTC. This translates into CASTLAGGYNEQFF.

CDR3 DNA: TGTGCCAGCTCACCACCGAGGCGGACAGGGAAGGAAGAGACCCAGTACTTC. Residues: CASSPPRRTGKEETQYF. The chain is built from TRBV18 and TRBJ2-5; TRBD1 agrees at 8 bases. Germline CDR1 and CDR2: KGHSH and LQKENI. The CDR3 length is 17 residues. J was trimmed by 3 bases and V by 0 bases; bases with no gene match: 9.

The V call is TRBV9, the J call TRBJ1-1, with D hard to call. The CDR3 covers 15 residues. Germline V gives CDR1 SGDLS, CDR2 YYNGEE. The V gene lost 3 bases and the J gene lost 0 bases, with 12 bases spanning the gap. The CDR3 DNA sequence: TGTGCCAGCAGCGCACCAGGTACCATGAACACTGAAGCTTTCTTT. Protein product: CASSAPGTMNTEAFF.

The chain joins TRBV7-6 to TRBJ2-1; 11 nucleotides agree with TRBD2. Losses at the gene ends were 5 bases for V and 8 bases for J; bases not matched to a gene: 11. The germline gives CDR1 SGHVS, CDR2 FNYEAQ. This CDR3 is built from 16 residues. CDR3 sequence: CASSQGYSGRGHEQFF. CDR3 bases: TGTGCCAGCAGCCAAGGGTATAGCGGGAGGGGTCATGAGCAGTTCTTC.

The gene calls are TRBV7-2 and TRBJ2-1; possible D gene TRBD1, 6 bases. V was clipped by 4 bases and J by 10 bases, with 14 bases between them. This CDR3 comprises 13 residues. Germline V gene lookup returns CDR1 SGHTA and CDR2 FQGNSA. For the CDR3, the DNA is TGTGCCAGCAGCTCCAGAGGGGGTCAGGAGCAGTTCTTC. This translates into CASSSRGGQEQFF.

The rearrangement links TRBV27 to TRBJ2-3; 14 positions match TRBD2. J gave up 6 bases and V 3 bases, and 8 bases lay outside the gene matches. The CDR3 is 17 residues long. Germline loops: CDR1 MNHEY, CDR2 SMNVEV (reference sequence). CDR3 coding DNA: TGTGCCAGCAGTTTGTCCGGACTAGCGGGGGGCCGGGATACGCAGTATTTT. As protein: CASSLSGLAGGRDTQYF.

This chain uses TRBV7-2 with TRBJ2-4, with 12 bases aligning to TRBD2. Germline lookup yields CDR1 SGHTA and CDR2 FQGNSA. The CDR3 contains 16 residues. V shed 2 bases, J shed 9 bases, and the junction held 8 bases outside the gene matches. The CDR3 DNA follows: TGTGCCAGCAGCTTACTAGCGGGGGGGCGAGGGGGCATTCAGTACTTC. This codes for CASSLLAGGRGGIQYF.

This chain joins TRBV5-1 and TRBJ2-2, with 7 bases that match TRBD1. The junction had 5 bases not matched to a gene; V was cut back by 1 base and J by 5 bases. The CDR3 runs 15 residues. Germline-derived CDR1 and CDR2 are SGHRS and YFSETQ. The CDR3 spells CASSLFHRGTGELFF. The DNA of the CDR3 is TGCGCCAGCAGCTTGTTTCACAGGGGAACCGGGGAGCTGTTTTTT.

The genes are TRBV9 and TRBJ1-3, with TRBD1 matching over 7 bases. The length of the CDR3 is 14 residues. Germline loops: CDR1 SGDLS, CDR2 YYNGEE. Germline trimming cut 3 bases from V and 1 base from J; bases unmatched to any gene: 1. CDR3 region: CASSDRGSGNTIYF. CDR3 nucleotide sequence: TGTGCCAGCAGCGACAGGGGATCTGGAAACACCATATATTTT.

The table lists this clone with a few counts. J is TRBJ2-7 and V is TRBV27; TRBD2 is a possible D gene (6 bases). Trimming took off 7 bases at V and 6 bases at J, with 16 bases between the two ends. This CDR3 has 13 residues. Germline values: CDR1 MNHEY, CDR2 SMNVEV (reference sequence). The CDR3 DNA reads as TGTGCCAGCATGACTAGAATTTCGTCCGAGCAGTACTTC. Amino acid sequence: CASMTRISSEQYF.

This clone was recorded once. The chain couples TRBV6-1 to TRBJ2-1, with 14 bases fitting TRBD2. This CDR3 has 15 residues. The V gene end was trimmed by 6 bases and the J gene end by 15 bases; junction bases not matched to a gene: 13. The germline V gene encodes CDR1 MNHNS and CDR2 SASEGT. This CDR3 is CASRTGTSGGNDGFF. In DNA, the CDR3 is TGTGCCAGCAGAACCGGGACTAGCGGGGGCAATGATGGGTTCTTC.

The genes are TRBV13 and TRBJ2-5; D gene uncertain. The CDR3 covers 14 residues. In germline, CDR1 is PRHDT, CDR2 FYEKMQ (reference sequence). V shed 2 bases and J shed 1 base, with 8 bases lying between them. In DNA form, the CDR3 reads TGTGCCAGCAGCTTATATAGGAGCCAAGAGACCCAGTACTTC. Translated: CASSLYRSQETQYF.

The rearrangement links TRBV4-3 to TRBJ1-2; 7 bases map to TRBD1. The CDR3 contains 14 residues. The V gene end was trimmed by 1 base and the J gene end by 4 bases; junction bases not matched to a gene: 3. Germline V gives CDR1 LGHNA, CDR2 YSLEER. The CDR3 DNA reads as TGCGCCAGCAGCCAAGGGACAGGTACCTATGGCTACACCTTC. Its translation: CASSQGTGTYGYTF.

This chain links TRBV6-4 with TRBJ1-2; TRBD1 matches at 7 bases. The germline gives CDR1 MRHNA, CDR2 SNTAGT. V dropped 6 bases and J dropped 6; count of bases not matched to a gene: 10. The CDR3 has 14 residues. CDR3 in amino acids: CASRRDRVSDGYTF. In DNA, the CDR3 is TGTGCCAGCAGGCGAGACAGGGTTAGCGATGGCTACACCTTC.

The chain employs TRBV9 and TRBJ1-1, with a tentative D call TRBD1 (6 bases). Trimming cost V 4 bases and J 4 bases, with 14 bases left between them. Germline-derived CDR1 and CDR2 are SGDLS and YYNGEE. CDR3 length equals 14 residues. This CDR3 is CASSILGARTEAFF. Here the CDR3 DNA reads TGTGCCAGCAGCATCCTGGGGGCGCGCACTGAAGCTTTCTTT.

In its sample, this clone was seen a few times. V is TRBV2 and J is TRBJ1-2; D not resolved. The ends were cut back, 6 bases at V and 7 bases at J, with 24 bases in the middle. CDR1 and CDR2 from the germline V gene are SNHLY and FYNNEI. The CDR3 is 16 amino acids. The DNA for the CDR3 is TGTGCCAGCAGCCCCAGACGGCTCGGGGAAGTAGCTGGCTACACCTTC. It yields the protein CASSPRRLGEVAGYTF.